The source of this T cell receptor beta chain is a study of T cells in Graves' hyperthyroidism and ophthalmopathy. Background on the study: Peripheral blood was obtained at initial diagnosis, preceding any treatment. Notes on the study in general: Blood shared most expanded thyroid clonotypes above 0.001.

This sample holds PBMCs from approximately 9 ml fresh peripheral blood. Trimming shortened V by 2 bases and J by 8 bases, and 16 bases separated the two germline ends. Germline V gene lookup returns CDR1 MNHEY and CDR2 SMNVEV (reference sequence). There are 16 residues in the CDR3. There were TCR beta CDR3 regions amplified from RNA transcripts. Researchers ran a first-round RT-PCR on the TCR CDR3 using the HTBI primer set. TCRdb reanalysed the multiplex PCR reads using MiXCR and keeps one entry per CDR3 protein. The profile shows a few hundred thousand distinct CDR3 sequences, 15% to 18% of them singletons. This clonotype was detected only a few times. Its antigen is still unknown.

The V call is TRBV27, the J call TRBJ1-6; a possible D gene is TRBD1 (6 bases). Input material: blood. This clonotype was sampled from a woman in her 30s with Graves' hyperthyroidism. The CDR3 here is CASSLVLGGAYSPLHF. CDR3 nucleotides: TGTGCCAGCAGTTTAGTTCTCGGGGGCGCGTATTCACCCCTCCACTTT.